Below are 23 T cell receptor beta chains sequenced from a single sample in a study of blood T cell repertoires in COVID-19. Sequencing used immunoSEQ multiplex PCR; TCRdb keeps in-frame clones, though not all of them. The table records hundreds of thousands of clones, around nine tenths of them present only once. The sample taken for sequencing was peripheral blood. These receptors were taken from a woman under 40 with acute or convalescent COVID-19.

This clone came up a few times. DNA for the CDR3: TGTGCCAGCAGCTCCACAGGGGGTATTAAGGAGACCCAGTACTTC. Protein: CASSSTGGIKETQYF. The chain carries TRBV7-2 and TRBJ2-5; 8 bases fit TRBD1. The germline gives CDR1 SGHTA, CDR2 FQGNSA. Germline trimming cut 4 bases from V and 5 bases from J; bases unmatched to any gene: 9. The CDR3 extends over 15 amino acids. Filled out from reference TRBV7-2 and TRBJ2-5, the complete variable domain reads GAGVSQSPSNKVTEKGKDVELRCDPISGHTALYWYRQSLGQGLEFLIYFQGNSAPDKSGLPSDRFSAERTGGSVSTLTIQRTQQEDSAVYLCASSSTGGIKETQYFGPGTRLLVL.

The chain carries TRBV12-3 or TRBV12-4 and TRBJ2-3; D might be TRBD1 (7 bases). The V end was cut by 6 bases, the J end by 5 bases, with 9 bases between. This CDR3 region has 12 residues. As DNA, the CDR3 is TGTGCCAGCAGCAGGGGGGTAGATACGCAGTATTTT. Its protein is CASSRGVDTQYF.

The J gene is TRBJ2-3, the V gene TRBV10-2, with TRBD1 identical over 9 bases. Germline CDR1 is WSHSY and CDR2 is SAAADI. CDR3 length: 15 amino acids. Trimming at V came to 5 bases and at J to 7 bases, leaving 10 bases not matched to a gene. The CDR3 sequence is CASSSPGTGRNTQYF. The CDR3 DNA reads as TGCGCCAGCAGTTCCCCCGGGACAGGGCGAAATACGCAGTATTTT.

The chain joins TRBV6-5 to TRBJ2-7; D may be TRBD1 (5 bases). From germline, CDR1 is MNHEY and CDR2 SVGAGI. The germline V and J ends were trimmed by 7 bases and 1 base, with 17 bases remaining between them. The CDR3 consists of 15 residues. CDR3 bases: TGTGCCAGCACCTCAAGGGGCGTAGATTCCTACGAGCAGTACTTC. As protein: CASTSRGVDSYEQYF.

The chain uses TRBV29-1 and TRBJ1-1; D not certain. Germline V CDR1 and CDR2: SQVTM, ANQGSEA. The V and J ends lost 7 bases and 6 bases respectively, with 12 bases between them. This CDR3 has 11 amino acids. Written as DNA, the CDR3 is TGCAGCGCAGTTCAACGGTCTGAAGCTTTCTTT. Its translation: CSAVQRSEAFF.

DNA of the CDR3: TGTGCCACCAGCAGGGGTTCTAACTATGGCTACACCTTC. This sequence encodes CATSRGSNYGYTF. The chain uses TRBV24-1 and TRBJ1-2; D may be TRBD1 (6 bases). This CDR3 region has 13 residues. V lost 7 bases and J lost 0, with 8 bases in between. CDR1 and CDR2 from the germline V gene are KGHDR and SFDVKD.

V is TRBV9 and J is TRBJ1-3, with D possibly matching TRBD1 (6 bases). CDR1 is SGDLS, CDR2 YYNGEE, per germline. This CDR3 has 17 amino acids. The V gene lost 6 bases and the J gene lost 2 bases, with 21 bases spanning the gap. This chain's CDR3 is CASNRTSRGMAGNTIYF. In nucleotides, the CDR3 is TGTGCCAGCAACCGCACGTCCAGGGGAATGGCTGGAAACACCATATATTTT.

The chain joins TRBV29-1 to TRBJ2-3; 9 positions agree with TRBD1. The CDR3 is made up of 17 amino acids. The J segment lost 4 bases and the V segment lost 2 bases, leaving 13 bases of the junction unmatched. Germline V gene sequence: CDR1 SQVTM, CDR2 ANQGSEA. The CDR3 region is CSVERQGQGGIPDTQYF. The CDR3 nucleotides are TGCAGCGTTGAAAGGCAGGGACAGGGAGGAATCCCAGATACGCAGTATTTT.

This clone was seen a single time. CDR3 region: CSVETGLVGFPQFF. The DNA of the CDR3 is TGCAGCGTTGAAACCGGACTAGTAGGGTTCCCACAGTTCTTC. This chain joins TRBV29-1 and TRBJ2-1; 7 bases fit TRBD2. In germline, CDR1 is SQVTM, CDR2 ANQGSEA. J was trimmed by 13 bases and V by 2 bases; bases with no gene match: 14. This CDR3 region has 14 residues.

This chain links TRBV5-4 with TRBJ2-5; D may be TRBD2 (7 bases). V shed 4 bases and J shed 5 bases, with 21 bases lying between them. Germline loops: CDR1 SGHNT, CDR2 YYREEE (reference sequence). The CDR3 loop spans 16 amino acids. The DNA of the CDR3 is TGTGCCAGCAGCCCGGAGGGGGGGGCAATTGGGGAGACCCAGTACTTC. Translation: CASSPEGGAIGETQYF.

The chain combines TRBV5-6 with TRBJ2-7, with 9 bases that match TRBD1. The J segment lost 4 bases and the V segment lost 6 bases, leaving 5 bases of the junction unmatched. The germline V gene encodes CDR1 SGHDT and CDR2 YYEEEE. CDR3 length: 13 amino acids. The CDR3 spells CASTPGQGYEQYF. CDR3 in DNA: TGTGCCAGCACTCCGGGACAGGGTTACGAGCAGTACTTC.

V usage is TRBV11-1 and J usage is TRBJ2-6; D is perhaps TRBD2 (6 bases). The CDR3 length is 14 residues. V was shortened by 0 bases and J by 9 bases, with 9 bases between the two germline ends. From germline, CDR1 is SGHAT and CDR2 FQDESV (reference sequence). CDR3 residues: CASSLAGTYNVLTF. The CDR3 bases are TGTGCCAGCAGCTTAGCTGGGACTTACAACGTCCTGACTTTC.

V and J are TRBV5-4 and TRBJ2-7, with D possibly being TRBD1 (6 bases). The CDR3 loop spans 17 amino acids. Trimming stripped 0 bases from V and 2 bases from J, with 18 bases between. Germline V lookup: CDR1 SGHNT, CDR2 YYREEE (reference sequence). This chain's CDR3 is CASSLGNPGTTTYEQYF. CDR3 coding DNA: TGTGCCAGCAGCTTGGGAAATCCCGGGACAACAACCTACGAGCAGTACTTC.

The CDR3 sequence: CAWSVPGKGGGNTQYF. The CDR3 nucleotides read TGTGCCTGGAGTGTACCAGGTAAGGGGGGAGGGAATACGCAGTATTTT. The V and J genes are TRBV30 and TRBJ2-3, with D possibly TRBD2 on 7 matching bases. Trimming cost V 0 bases and J 7 bases, with 20 bases left between them. This CDR3 is 16 amino acids long. CDR1 is GTSNPN and CDR2 is SVGIG in the germline V gene (reference sequence).

This clone has just one count. The rearrangement joins TRBV6-6 to TRBJ2-1, with 13 bases that match TRBD2. Germline lookup yields CDR1 MNHNY and CDR2 SVGAGI (reference sequence). V shed 7 bases and J 12 bases; nucleotides not matched to a gene: 12. This CDR3 comprises 15 residues. CDR3 coding DNA: TGTGCCAGCAACGTGGGACTAGCGGGGCGAGGAGGGCAGTTCTTC. Protein product: CASNVGLAGRGGQFF.

The chain uses TRBV5-1 and TRBJ2-3; 14 bases are shared with TRBD2. This CDR3 is 17 amino acids long. Germline trimming cut 3 bases from V and 3 bases from J; bases unmatched to any gene: 6. Per germline, CDR1 SGHRS and CDR2 YFSETQ. The CDR3 DNA follows: TGCGCCAGCAGCTCGGGACTAGCGGGGGCAAGTACAGATACGCAGTATTTT. This gives the protein CASSSGLAGASTDTQYF.

CDR3 in DNA: TGTGCCAGCAGTTTGACTAAGGGTCTTCCCGAGCAGTACTTC. It is translated as CASSLTKGLPEQYF. The V call is TRBV27, the J call TRBJ2-7, with TRBD2 as a possible D gene (5 bases). V was pared by 3 bases and J by 6 bases, with 15 bases between. This CDR3 has 14 amino acids. Germline-derived CDR1 and CDR2 are MNHEY and SMNVEV (reference sequence).

This clone has a single count. This chain joins TRBV12-3 or TRBV12-4 and TRBJ2-2; possible D gene TRBD2, 5 bases. This CDR3 has 12 residues. The V gene lost 5 bases and the J gene lost 6 bases, with 7 bases spanning the gap. The CDR3 is CASSQRAGELFF. The CDR3 nucleotides are TGTGCCAGCAGTCAGAGGGCCGGGGAGCTGTTTTTT.

The chain links TRBV27 to TRBJ2-3, with 9 bases aligning to TRBD2. This CDR3 is 16 amino acids long. Germline values: CDR1 MNHEY, CDR2 SMNVEV (reference sequence). V lost 3 bases, J lost 7 bases, and 11 bases stayed unmatched. The CDR3 here is CASSFRGRGGRNTQYF. CDR3 nucleotide sequence: TGTGCCAGCAGTTTCAGAGGGCGGGGGGGCCGAAATACGCAGTATTTT.

This clone appeared a single time. The chain has TRBV6-6 and TRBJ1-2; D ambiguous. CDR1 is MNHNY, CDR2 SVGAGI, per germline (reference sequence). This CDR3 contains 13 residues. V was shortened by 7 bases and J by 7 bases, with 16 bases between the two germline ends. Here the CDR3 reads CASTKTGSGGYTF. CDR3 in DNA: TGTGCCAGCACCAAAACGGGGTCGGGTGGCTACACCTTC.

The genes are TRBV30 and TRBJ2-5; 12 bases fit TRBD1. The CDR3 runs 15 residues. Germline V lookup: CDR1 GTSNPN, CDR2 SVGIG (reference sequence). Trimming removed 2 bases from V and 4 bases from J; junction bases left unmatched: 5. The CDR3 region is CAWSTGTGGSETQYF. The CDR3, as DNA: TGTGCCTGGAGTACCGGGACAGGGGGCTCAGAGACCCAGTACTTC.

The chain joins TRBV18 to TRBJ1-1, with D hard to call. From germline, CDR1 is KGHSH and CDR2 LQKENI. The CDR3 is 14 amino acids. V lost 3 bases and J 0 bases, leaving 8 bases between the germline ends. CDR3 sequence: CASSPRQVNTEAFF. The CDR3 DNA is TGTGCCAGCTCACCTCGCCAGGTGAACACTGAAGCTTTCTTT.

The chain carries TRBV24-1 and TRBJ2-5; weak D call: TRBD1 (5 bases). The CDR3 totals 14 residues. The germline V gene encodes CDR1 KGHDR and CDR2 SFDVKD. Trimming cost V 3 bases and J 4 bases, with 11 bases left between them. CDR3 amino acids: CATSDTRDPETQYF. The CDR3 bases are TGTGCCACCAGTGATACCAGGGATCCAGAGACCCAGTACTTC.